The 5 T cell receptor beta chains below all came from one sample that was sequenced in a study of PD-L1 blockade in urothelial cancer. Noted time point: peripheral blood 6 weeks after treatment start. Sequenced by immunoSEQ multiplex PCR; TCRdb stores in-frame clones only, minus some. In the table there are approximately 30,000 clones, approximately 90% of which are singletons. This sample comprised PBMCs, obtained around atezolizumab (anti-PD-L1) treatment. The receptor source for this set is a man of 80 years or more with urothelial cancer.

The V call is TRBV10-3, the J call TRBJ2-7; TRBD2 matches 16 bases. The germline CDR1 and CDR2 sequences are ENHRY and SYGVKD. The CDR3 runs to 16 residues. V gave up 3 bases and J gave up 4 bases; unmatched junction bases: 3. In nucleotides, the CDR3 is TGTGCCATCAGTGAATCGGGACTAGCGGGAGGGTACGAGCAGTACTTC. It encodes CAISESGLAGGYEQYF.

This rearrangement joins TRBV19 to TRBJ2-7; 7 nucleotides align to TRBD1. The V gene's germline CDR1 is LNHDA and CDR2 SQIVND (reference sequence). This CDR3 spans 13 amino acids. The ends lost 5 bases at V and 3 bases at J; junction bases unmatched: 4. Here the CDR3 reads CASSERQGYEQYF. The CDR3 coding sequence is TGTGCCAGTAGTGAAAGACAGGGCTACGAGCAGTACTTC.

V gene TRBV30 combines with J gene TRBJ1-1; no firm D call. The length of the CDR3 is 14 residues. Trimming took 5 bases from V and 2 from J, leaving 15 bases between them. Germline V lookup: CDR1 GTSNPN, CDR2 SVGIG (reference sequence). CDR3 region: CAWGARRINTEAFF. DNA for the CDR3: TGTGCCTGGGGAGCGAGAAGAATAAACACTGAAGCTTTCTTT.

DNA of the CDR3: TGTGCCAGCAGTCAACAGGGAAGTTGGACCGGGGAGCTGTTTTTT. This codes for CASSQQGSWTGELFF. J is TRBJ2-2 and V is TRBV27, with D perhaps matching TRBD1 (6 bases). This CDR3 comprises 15 residues. The germline V and J ends were trimmed by 5 bases and 5 bases, with 15 bases remaining between them. Germline lookup yields CDR1 MNHEY and CDR2 SMNVEV (reference sequence).

CDR3 loop: CASSTGAPGANVLTF. The CDR3 DNA reads as TGCGCCAGCAGCACAGGGGCCCCTGGGGCCAACGTCCTGACTTTC. The V call is TRBV5-1, the J call TRBJ2-6, with 7 bases aligning to TRBD1. CDR1 and CDR2 (germline): SGHRS, YFSETQ. V shed 4 bases, J shed 2 bases, and the junction held 3 bases outside the gene matches. This CDR3 comprises 15 residues. The variable domain in full, completed from reference TRBV5-1 and TRBJ2-6, reads KAGVTQTPRYLIKTRGQQVTLSCSPISGHRSVSWYQQTPGQGLQFLFEYFSETQRNKGNFPGRFSGRQFSNSRSEMNVSTLELGDSALYLCASSTGAPGANVLTFGAGSRLTVL.